This paragraph reports one TCR beta chain. This entry belongs to a study of blood T cell repertoires in COVID-19. The wider study: COVID-19 samples, acute and convalescent, were from the United States, Italy and Spain. PBMCs, B-cell-depleted T cells, or T cells provided the cDNA or gDNA that made up the material.

Germline V gene sequence: CDR1 MNHNY, CDR2 SVGAGI (reference sequence). After removal of 6 bases from V and 8 bases from J, the junction contained 8 bases not matched to a gene. The CDR3 sequence is 15 residues long. Using immunoSEQ multiplex PCR, the repertoire was profiled, and TCRdb retains in-frame clones only, with some absent. The sample includes 150,000 to 180,000 clones, approximately 80% of them seen just once. Specimen: peripheral blood. The receptor comes from a woman aged 60 to 75 with acute or convalescent COVID-19. V is TRBV6-6 and J is TRBJ1-4, with 11 bases matching TRBD1. CDR3 bases: TGTGCCAGCAGATCCCCCGGGACAGGGGGAGAAAAACTGTTTTTT. Residues: CASRSPGTGGEKLFF.